Each of the 15 T cell receptor beta chains below was sequenced from the same sample in a study of shared clonotypes between healthy human individuals. Sequenced by immunoSEQ multiplex PCR; TCRdb stores in-frame clones only, minus some. The data show about 730,000 clones, around 70% seen once. Sequencing was performed on memory CD4+ T cells sorted from blood. The subset denotes: CD45RA-negative fraction. Receptors originate from a woman in her 30s in good health.

The J gene is TRBJ2-4, the V gene TRBV2, with a possible D match to TRBD1 (5 bases). Germline V lookup: CDR1 SNHLY, CDR2 FYNNEI. V lost 5 bases, J lost 0 bases, and 14 bases lay in between. The CDR3 consists of 16 residues. The CDR3 nucleotides read TGTGCCAGCAGTCCTGACAGAGGCCCAGCCAAAAACATTCAGTACTTC. Translating gives CASSPDRGPAKNIQYF.

In its sample, this clone was seen a few times. V usage is TRBV28 and J usage is TRBJ2-6; 8 nucleotides agree with TRBD1. Looked up from germline, CDR1 is MDHEN and CDR2 is SYDVKM. With V trimmed by 3 bases and J by 2 bases, 6 bases remained unmatched. This CDR3 contains 17 residues. The CDR3 bases are TGTGCCAGCAGTTTCGACAGGGGCCTCCCTGGGGCCAACGTCCTGACTTTC. Protein product: CASSFDRGLPGANVLTF.

The chain links TRBV28 to TRBJ2-5, with D unresolved. Germline CDR1 MDHEN, CDR2 SYDVKM. This CDR3 has 15 amino acids. V gave up 7 bases and J gave up 2 bases, with 17 bases separating them. The CDR3 here is CASTPGGRIQETQYF. The CDR3 coding sequence is TGTGCCAGCACCCCTGGCGGCAGAATACAAGAGACCCAGTACTTC.

V and J are TRBV27 and TRBJ2-1, with 7 bases fitting TRBD1. The V gene's germline CDR1 is MNHEY and CDR2 SMNVEV (reference sequence). After removal of 5 bases from V and 8 bases from J, the junction contained 12 bases not matched to a gene. The CDR3 has 15 amino acids. This CDR3 is CASSPRDLTGHEQFF. CDR3 nucleotide sequence: TGTGCCAGCAGTCCCCGGGACCTGACAGGGCATGAGCAGTTCTTC.

The genes are TRBV18 and TRBJ2-2; D possibly matches TRBD1 or TRBD2 (6 bases each). CDR3 length: 17 amino acids. Germline V gene lookup returns CDR1 KGHSH and CDR2 LQKENI. V was cut by 2 bases and J by 1 base, with 14 bases left in between. CDR3 DNA: TGTGCCAGCTCACCAGGGGGGCGGCTGTTGAACACCGGGGAGCTGTTTTTT. This translates into CASSPGGRLLNTGELFF.

This chain connects TRBV11-2 to TRBJ2-7, with D possibly TRBD2 on 5 matching bases. With 1 base removed from V and 1 base from J, the gap between germline ends came to 5 bases. Germline CDR1 is SGHAT and CDR2 is FQNNGV. The CDR3 is 13 amino acids. For the CDR3, the DNA is TGTGCCAGCAGCTTAGGGAGGTCCTACGAGCAGTACTTC. This translates into CASSLGRSYEQYF. Together with reference TRBV11-2 and TRBJ2-7, the CDR3 gives the full variable domain: EAGVAQSPRYKIIEKRQSVAFWCNPISGHATLYWYQQILGQGPKLLIQFQNNGVVDDSQLPKDRFSAERLKGVDSTLKIQPAKLEDSAVYLCASSLGRSYEQYFGPGTRLTVT.

This chain connects TRBV30 to TRBJ1-2; D possibly corresponds to TRBD1 (5 bases). Germline loops: CDR1 GTSNPN, CDR2 SVGIG (reference sequence). CDR3 length equals 11 residues. V was cut by 6 bases and J by 3 bases, with 8 bases left in between. The CDR3 sequence: CACGQYYGYTF. CDR3 DNA sequence: TGTGCCTGCGGACAATACTATGGCTACACCTTC.

This sequence joins TRBV27 and TRBJ2-6; 16 nucleotides align to TRBD2. Trimming took 8 bases from V and 0 from J; bases not matched to a gene: 10. The CDR3 length is 20 residues. The V gene's germline CDR1 is MNHEY and CDR2 SMNVEV (reference sequence). DNA of the CDR3: TGTGCCAGCCGAGGTGGGACTAGCGGGAGGGAGGGCTCTGGGGCCAACGTCCTGACTTTC. Translated: CASRGGTSGREGSGANVLTF.

The chain links TRBV4-1 to TRBJ1-2, with D hard to call. This CDR3 has 13 amino acids. Trimming cost V 1 base and J 0 bases, with 3 bases left between them. Germline V gene lookup returns CDR1 MGHRA and CDR2 YSYEKL. This chain's CDR3 is CASSQGPNYGYTF. CDR3 nucleotide sequence: TGCGCCAGCAGCCAAGGACCTAACTATGGCTACACCTTC.

CDR3 DNA: TGTGCCACCAGCAGAGATCACACTGAAGCTTTCTTT. This gives the protein CATSRDHTEAFF. The V and J genes are TRBV15 and TRBJ1-1; D uncertain. The CDR3 sequence is 12 residues long. Germline CDR1 LNHNV, CDR2 YYDKDF (reference sequence). Trimming took 0 bases from V and 3 from J, leaving 2 bases between them.

Concerning this clone itself: The same CDR3 also results from other DNA sequences found in this sample. The chain links TRBV5-1 to TRBJ1-2; possible D gene TRBD1, 6 bases. V was cut by 3 bases and J by 0 bases, with 9 bases left in between. The CDR3 loop spans 14 amino acids. CDR1 and CDR2 (germline): SGHRS, YFSETQ. DNA for the CDR3: TGCGCCAGCAGCTCTCGGACAGCTAACTATGGCTACACCTTC. This gives the protein CASSSRTANYGYTF.

The chain employs TRBV7-9 and TRBJ2-1; 9 bases map to TRBD2. The germline CDR1 and CDR2 sequences are SEHNR and FQNEAQ (reference sequence). The CDR3 is made up of 16 amino acids. V trimming: 4 bases; J trimming: 3 bases; junction bases outside the gene matches: 7. The CDR3 DNA is TGTGCCAGCAGCTCCCGCCGACTAGCGGACTACAATGAGCAGTTCTTC. This sequence encodes CASSSRRLADYNEQFF.

The chain joins TRBV1 to TRBJ2-7. TRBV1 corresponds to a pseudogene. This CDR3 contains 15 residues. In nucleotides, the CDR3 is TGCACCAGCAGCCCCGGGGCAACATTCACCTACGAGCAGTACTTC. The encoded protein is CTSSPGATFTYEQYF.

This rearrangement joins TRBV5-8 to TRBJ2-2; D gene unclear. In germline, CDR1 is SGHTS, CDR2 YDEGEE. Trimming left V 4 bases short and J 6 bases short, with 10 bases between. The CDR3 is 13 amino acids. For the CDR3, the DNA is TGTGCCAGCAGCCGTGGTCTCGCCGGGGAGCTGTTTTTT. It codes for CASSRGLAGELFF. Drawing the rest from reference TRBV5-8 and TRBJ2-2, the complete variable domain is EAGVTQSPTHLIKTRGQQATLRCSPISGHTSVYWYQQALGLGLQFLLWYDEGEERNRGNFPPRFSGRQFPNYSSELNVNALELEDSALYLCASSRGLAGELFFGEGSRLTVL.

The chain is built from TRBV5-1 and TRBJ2-6, with D possibly matching TRBD1 (6 bases). V shed 4 bases and J shed 1 base, with 15 bases lying between them. This CDR3 is built from 17 residues. The germline V gene has CDR1 SGHRS and CDR2 YFSETQ. The CDR3 nucleotides are TGCGCCAGCAGCCCCGGGACACTCATTTCTGGGGCCAACGTCCTGACTTTC. It specifies CASSPGTLISGANVLTF.